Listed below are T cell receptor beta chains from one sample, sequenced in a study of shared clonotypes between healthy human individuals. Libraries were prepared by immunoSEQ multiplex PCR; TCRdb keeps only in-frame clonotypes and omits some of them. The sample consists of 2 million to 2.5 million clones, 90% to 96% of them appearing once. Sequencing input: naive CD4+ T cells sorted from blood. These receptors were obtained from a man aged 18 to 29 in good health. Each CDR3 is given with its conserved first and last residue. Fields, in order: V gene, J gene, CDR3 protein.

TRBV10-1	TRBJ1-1	CASSEGGTNTEAFF
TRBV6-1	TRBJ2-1	CASSGTGGLVEFF
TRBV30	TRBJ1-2	CAWGRGQGGYYGYTF
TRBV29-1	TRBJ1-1	CSVLATGEGTEAFF
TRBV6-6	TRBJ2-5	CASSFGGAQETQYF
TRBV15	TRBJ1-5	CATSPVGTGLQPQHF
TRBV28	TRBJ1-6	CASSFGRSPLHF
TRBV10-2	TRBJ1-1	CASSAGREWVFTEAFF
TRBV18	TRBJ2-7	CASSPDLDWVVYEQYF
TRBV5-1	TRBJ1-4	CASSLGGSSVNEKLFF
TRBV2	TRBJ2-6	CASSNQQGKEALGGSGANVLTF
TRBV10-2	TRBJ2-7	CASRRGVEQYF
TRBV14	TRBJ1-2	CASSHSGQFNYGYTF
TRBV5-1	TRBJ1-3	CASSVTGGSGNTIYF
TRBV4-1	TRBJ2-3	CASGGSTDTQYF
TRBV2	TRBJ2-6	CAYAEEGTGANVLTF
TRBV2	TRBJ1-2	CASSENRGMDGYTF
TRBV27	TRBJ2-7	CASRRGQVDTYEQYF
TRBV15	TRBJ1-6	CATSTLKGKGGNSPLHF
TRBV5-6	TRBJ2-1	CASSYLLAGDGNEQFF
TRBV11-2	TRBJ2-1	CASSLDPFLAGHYNEQFF
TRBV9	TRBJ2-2	CASSVGQANTGELFF
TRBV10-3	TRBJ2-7	CAISESELRDPYEQYF
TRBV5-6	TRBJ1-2	CASSPGGTNYGYTF
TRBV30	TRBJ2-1	CAWSQTYGRGEQFF
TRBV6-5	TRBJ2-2	CASTPGWGRPGELFF
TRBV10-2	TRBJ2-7	CASKREDYEQYF
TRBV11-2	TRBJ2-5	CASSLVRVQETQYF
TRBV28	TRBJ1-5	CASSSDRFVNQPQHF
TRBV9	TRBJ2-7	CASSAGTGVSYEQYF
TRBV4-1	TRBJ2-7	CASSPRGESSYEQYF